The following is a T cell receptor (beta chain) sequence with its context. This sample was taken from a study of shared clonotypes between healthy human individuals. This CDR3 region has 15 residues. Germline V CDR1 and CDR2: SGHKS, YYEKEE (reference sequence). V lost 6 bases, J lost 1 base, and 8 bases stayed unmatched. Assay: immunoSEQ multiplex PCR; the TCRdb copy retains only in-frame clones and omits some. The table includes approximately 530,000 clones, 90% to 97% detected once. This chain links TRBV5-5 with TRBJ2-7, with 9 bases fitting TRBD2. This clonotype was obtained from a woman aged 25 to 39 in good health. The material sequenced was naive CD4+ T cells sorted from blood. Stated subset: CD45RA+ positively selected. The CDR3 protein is CASTQDSGSSYEQYF. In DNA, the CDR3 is TGTGCCAGCACGCAGGATAGCGGGAGTTCCTACGAGCAGTACTTC.